This TCR beta chain stems from a study of T cells after yellow fever vaccination. Looking at the study overall: Fractions containing few cells were prepared with SMART-Seq v4 Ultra Low Input. Study-wide findings and caveats: Overlap between CD4 and CD8 compartments was detected for a small share of clonotypes. FACS-sorted repertoires could harbor abundant contaminating bulk-population clonotypes. Clones from primary vaccination mostly reappeared after the booster (96% CD4, approximately 86% CD8).

Using its own MiXCR run on the 5' RACE reads, TCRdb lists one record per CDR3 protein. The data show roughly 65,000 distinct CDR3 sequences, roughly 6% seen once. V was pared by 3 bases and J by 4 bases, with 3 bases of the junction left unmatched. The CDR3 length is 15 residues. Germline CDR1 MRHNA, CDR2 SNTAGT. This clonotype was seen repeatedly, ten times or more. The target antigen is unknown. The V and J genes are TRBV6-4 and TRBJ2-5; TRBD1 matches at 12 bases. The receptor was isolated from a man aged 18 to 30 who received the YFV17D yellow fever vaccine. The sequencing here drew on CD4+ T cells sorted from PBMCs, taken less than 16 days after the first yellow fever vaccination. This CDR3 is CASSDGTGGRETQYF. CDR3 DNA: TGTGCCAGCAGTGATGGGACAGGGGGCCGAGAGACCCAGTACTTC.